Shown below are 5 T cell receptor beta chains from a single sample sequenced in a study of OX40 agonist ivuxolimab in advanced cancers. Library construction relied on the immunoSEQ multiplex PCR assay. This is the immuneACCESS table as TCRdb keeps it, with only in-frame sequences that have V and J called. A part of the clones is gone; compared with another copy, unresolved V genes explain less than half, and the rest is unexplained. The sample contains approximately 60,000 clones, roughly 82% of them found a single time. Roughly 6% of the sample goes to the ten largest clones. The sequencing here drew on CD4+ or CD8+ T cells sorted from blood, taken in a trial of the OX40 agonist ivuxolimab. The receptors come from an adult with an advanced solid tumor such as melanoma, head and neck, liver or kidney cancer.

The rearrangement links TRBV28 to TRBJ1-5; no definite D call. This CDR3 comprises 14 residues. Germline V gives CDR1 MDHEN, CDR2 SYDVKM. Trimming took 6 bases from V and 7 from J, leaving 16 bases between them. The CDR3 nucleotides read TGTGCCAGCAGCTCCGGGCAGGCACAACAGCCCCAGCATTTT. It encodes CASSSGQAQQPQHF.

The V call is TRBV7-9, the J call TRBJ1-6; TRBD1 is a possible D gene (6 bases). V was cut by 3 bases and J by 7 bases, with 13 bases left in between. The length of the CDR3 is 15 residues. CDR1 SEHNR and CDR2 FQNEAQ come from the germline V gene (reference sequence). Here the CDR3 DNA reads TGTGCCAGCAGCTTGACAGGCACGAGGAATTCACCCCTCCACTTT. Protein: CASSLTGTRNSPLHF.

This clone has just one count. The chain recombines TRBV7-2 with TRBJ2-7, with 8 nucleotides matching TRBD2. The CDR3 loop spans 14 amino acids. Germline loops: CDR1 SGHTA, CDR2 FQGNSA. V was pared by 2 bases and J by 3 bases, with 3 bases of the junction left unmatched. The CDR3 DNA reads TGTGCCAGCAGCTTACTCGGGGGGGTCTACGAGCAGTACTTC. Its translation: CASSLLGGVYEQYF.

The chain couples TRBV7-6 to TRBJ2-3; D is perhaps TRBD2 (6 bases). Trimming took 1 base from V and 10 from J, leaving 15 bases between them. The CDR3 runs 14 residues. CDR1 and CDR2 from the germline V gene are SGHVS and FNYEAQ. The CDR3 reads CASSLGRGNQPQYF. The DNA of the CDR3 is TGTGCCAGCAGCTTAGGCCGGGGGAACCAGCCGCAGTATTTT. The whole variable domain, remainder taken from reference TRBV7-6 and TRBJ2-3, is GAGVSQSPRYKVTKRGQDVALRCDPISGHVSLYWYRQALGQGPEFLTYFNYEAQQDKSGLPNDRFSAERPEGSISTLTIQRTEQRDSAMYRCASSLGRGNQPQYFGPGTRLTVL.

The chain couples TRBV5-1 to TRBJ2-1; 13 nucleotides line up with TRBD2. The CDR3 is 17 amino acids. The germline CDR1 and CDR2 sequences are SGHRS and YFSETQ. Trimming took 4 bases from V and 3 from J; bases not matched to a gene: 7. The CDR3 nucleotides are TGCGCCAGCAGCCTGGGACTAGCGGGAAGCCGCTACAATGAGCAGTTCTTC. Its translation: CASSLGLAGSRYNEQFF. The full variable domain, with the rest looked up from reference TRBV5-1 and TRBJ2-1, is KAGVTQTPRYLIKTRGQQVTLSCSPISGHRSVSWYQQTPGQGLQFLFEYFSETQRNKGNFPGRFSGRQFSNSRSEMNVSTLELGDSALYLCASSLGLAGSRYNEQFFGPGTRLTVL.